The 19 T cell receptor beta chains presented below share a single source sample, sequenced in a study of cytomegalovirus exposure and HLA in healthy donors. 13 Jbeta primers and 60 Vbeta primers were used for the PCR. The protocol was immunoSEQ multiplex PCR, while the TCRdb copy is restricted to in-frame clones and leaves out a portion. The sample lists 170,000 or so clones, approximately 84% occurring once. Sequencing was carried out using PBMCs. All receptors come from a girl under 18 in good health and CMV-seropositive.

V and J are TRBV5-1 and TRBJ1-1; maybe TRBD1 (5 bases). Trimming stripped 4 bases from V and 1 base from J, with 14 bases between. The CDR3 sequence is 15 residues long. The V gene's germline CDR1 is SGHRS and CDR2 YFSETQ. CDR3 loop: CASSQTGLQNTEAFF. The CDR3 coding sequence is TGCGCCAGCAGCCAGACGGGACTTCAGAACACTGAAGCTTTCTTT. The full variable domain, with the rest looked up from reference TRBV5-1 and TRBJ1-1, is KAGVTQTPRYLIKTRGQQVTLSCSPISGHRSVSWYQQTPGQGLQFLFEYFSETQRNKGNFPGRFSGRQFSNSRSEMNVSTLELGDSALYLCASSQTGLQNTEAFFGQGTRLTVV.

The genes are TRBV7-6 and TRBJ1-6; D call uncertain. This CDR3 has 16 residues. V lost 1 base and J 7 bases, leaving 14 bases between the germline ends. Germline-derived CDR1 and CDR2 are SGHVS and FNYEAQ. The CDR3, as DNA: TGTGCCAGCAGCTTAGAATACGGCCCGGAGAATTCACCCCTCCACTTT. It specifies CASSLEYGPENSPLHF.

The V gene is TRBV7-9, the J gene TRBJ1-3, with a tentative D call TRBD1 (6 bases). CDR1 and CDR2 from the germline V gene are SEHNR and FQNEAQ (reference sequence). Trimming shortened V by 1 base and J by 5 bases, and 18 bases separated the two germline ends. There are 17 residues in the CDR3. CDR3 amino acids: CASSLEQGVNRRNTIYF. In DNA form, the CDR3 reads TGTGCCAGCAGCTTAGAACAGGGAGTGAACAGACGAAACACCATATATTTT.

The chain couples TRBV6-5 to TRBJ2-7, with 10 bases aligning to TRBD1. Germline loops: CDR1 MNHEY, CDR2 SVGAGI. V gave up 6 bases and J gave up 6 bases; unmatched junction bases: 5. The CDR3 has 13 amino acids. The CDR3 region has the DNA TGTGCCAGCAGGGGGACAGGGGCTCGCGAGCAGTACTTC. Translation: CASRGTGAREQYF.

This rearrangement joins TRBV6-1 to TRBJ1-2; D might be TRBD1 (5 bases). Germline CDR1 is MNHNS and CDR2 is SASEGT. The CDR3 is 15 residues long. V dropped 5 bases and J dropped 4 bases, with 17 bases sitting between them. The CDR3 sequence: CASSLGQGSTYGYTF. The CDR3 DNA is TGTGCCAGCAGTCTCGGGCAGGGCTCCACCTATGGCTACACCTTC.

This chain connects TRBV6-6 to TRBJ1-2, with a possible D match to TRBD1 (6 bases). The CDR3 spans 14 residues. The germline V and J ends were trimmed by 4 bases and 4 bases, with 13 bases remaining between them. Germline V gives CDR1 MNHNY, CDR2 SVGAGI (reference sequence). The CDR3 here is CASSSPTGTYGYTF. The CDR3 bases are TGTGCCAGCAGTTCCCCGACAGGAACCTATGGCTACACCTTC.

The chain combines TRBV2 with TRBJ2-3; 7 bases are shared with TRBD2. Germline trimming cut 3 bases from V and 5 bases from J; bases unmatched to any gene: 8. The CDR3 is 15 amino acids. The germline CDR1 and CDR2 sequences are SNHLY and FYNNEI. The CDR3 nucleotides are TGTGCCAGCAGTGAGGTTCCTAGCGGAGGAGATACGCAGTATTTT. This gives the protein CASSEVPSGGDTQYF.

The chain is built from TRBV6-1 and TRBJ2-7, with D perhaps TRBD2 (6 bases). The length of the CDR3 is 15 residues. V was pared by 1 base and J by 0 bases, with 10 bases between. CDR1 is MNHNS and CDR2 is SASEGT in the germline V gene. The CDR3 coding sequence is TGTGCCAGCAGTGAAGACCCCGGGAGCTCCTACGAGCAGTACTTC. It is translated as CASSEDPGSSYEQYF.

V is TRBV6-5 and J is TRBJ2-5; TRBD1 is a possible D gene (5 bases). The J call is doubtful: the DNA matches TRBJ2-7 better. The CDR3 runs 15 residues. Germline V lookup: CDR1 MNHEY, CDR2 SVGAGI. The CDR3 bases are TGTGCCAGCAGTTACCCCGGACAAGGAATCTACGAGCAGTACTTC. Translation: CASSYPGQGIYEQYF.

The chain joins TRBV7-2 to TRBJ2-7; D possibly corresponds to TRBD1 (6 bases). Germline CDR1 is SGHTA and CDR2 is FQGNSA. The CDR3 consists of 13 residues. V shed 6 bases and J shed 11 bases, with 20 bases lying between them. The DNA for the CDR3 is TGTGCCAGCAGGCTGGCGGGCGGACAGATCAAGTACTTC. It specifies CASRLAGGQIKYF.

The chain recombines TRBV2 with TRBJ1-1; D perhaps matches TRBD1 (5 bases). This CDR3 comprises 14 residues. Germline loops: CDR1 SNHLY, CDR2 FYNNEI. Trimming took off 7 bases at V and 1 base at J, with 13 bases between the two ends. CDR3: CASNVGRGNTEAFF. DNA of the CDR3: TGTGCCAGCAACGTTGGTAGGGGGAACACTGAAGCTTTCTTT.

This rearrangement joins TRBV30 to TRBJ1-2; 9 bases are shared with TRBD1. CDR3 size: 12 residues. V shed 8 bases, J shed 9 bases, and the junction held 10 bases outside the gene matches. Germline values: CDR1 GTSNPN, CDR2 SVGIG (reference sequence). Here the CDR3 DNA reads TGTGCCGGACCGGGACAGGGTGGTAGCTACACCTTC. Translating it yields CAGPGQGGSYTF.

This sequence joins TRBV4-1 and TRBJ1-1; 7 nucleotides align to TRBD1. The CDR3 has 15 amino acids. The germline CDR1 and CDR2 sequences are MGHRA and YSYEKL. V was clipped by 4 bases and J by 0 bases; unmatched bases: 5. The CDR3 DNA follows: TGCGCCAGCAGCCCGCTGGGACAGTTGAACACTGAAGCTTTCTTT. Amino acids: CASSPLGQLNTEAFF.

The V and J genes are TRBV15 and TRBJ1-4; possibly TRBD1 for D (6 bases). The V end lost 2 bases, the J end lost 4 bases, and 11 bases lay between the germline ends. Germline V gene sequence: CDR1 LNHNV, CDR2 YYDKDF (reference sequence). This CDR3 is 15 amino acids long. CDR3 in amino acids: CATSRSPGVNEKLFF. DNA for the CDR3: TGTGCCACCAGCAGATCGCCAGGGGTTAATGAAAAACTGTTTTTT.

The chain couples TRBV6-5 to TRBJ2-1, with TRBD1 identical over 7 bases. V gave up 0 bases and J gave up 9 bases; unmatched junction bases: 8. The germline gives CDR1 MNHEY, CDR2 SVGAGI. This CDR3 has 15 residues. CDR3: CASSYSRQGGGEQFF. The CDR3 bases are TGTGCCAGCAGTTACTCGAGACAGGGTGGGGGTGAGCAGTTCTTC.

The J gene is TRBJ2-1, the V gene TRBV7-3; a possible D gene is TRBD1 (5 bases). Germline CDR1 is SGHTA and CDR2 is FQGTGA. The CDR3 has 15 amino acids. V was pared by 5 bases and J by 8 bases, with 19 bases between. DNA for the CDR3: TGTGCCAGCAGCCCGGAAGGGGCGACGTGGGATGAGCAGTTCTTC. It translates to CASSPEGATWDEQFF.

The rearrangement joins TRBV7-9 to TRBJ1-2, with a possible D match to TRBD1 (5 bases). The V end was cut by 3 bases, the J end by 7 bases, with 9 bases between. Germline V gene lookup returns CDR1 SEHNR and CDR2 FQNEAQ (reference sequence). The CDR3 spans 12 residues. CDR3 in DNA: TGTGCCAGCAGCTTCGGGGGAACTGGCTACACCTTC. Translated: CASSFGGTGYTF.

V usage is TRBV12-5 and J usage is TRBJ2-7, with 11 bases fitting TRBD2. V was pared by 4 bases and J by 4 bases, with 6 bases of the junction left unmatched. Looked up from germline, CDR1 is LGHNT and CDR2 is FRNRAP. This CDR3 has 15 amino acids. The CDR3 DNA sequence: TGTGCTAGTGGTTCCTCCGGGACTAGCGGTTACGAGCAGTACTTC. Protein: CASGSSGTSGYEQYF.

V gene TRBV29-1 combines with J gene TRBJ1-1; TRBD1 agrees at 8 bases. Germline CDR1 is SQVTM and CDR2 is ANQGSEA. The CDR3 has 17 residues. J gave up 4 bases and V 3 bases, and 16 bases lay outside the gene matches. The CDR3 DNA reads TGCAGCGTTGAGATGGGGGACAGGAGAATCCGGGGCACTGAAGCTTTCTTT. As protein: CSVEMGDRRIRGTEAFF.